These 25 T cell receptor beta chains originate from one sample sequenced in a study of beta chain features in type 1 diabetes. Expressed TCRB transcripts were sequenced because the entire RNA isolate underwent reverse transcription. The method was immunoSEQ multiplex PCR; TCRdb's version includes in-frame clones alone and lacks a portion of them. The data hold 150,000 to 200,000 clones, with 10% to 15% observed a single time. Sequences were obtained from central memory CD4+ T cells from blood. The source of these receptors is a woman aged 18-29 years in good health.

CDR3 in amino acids: CASSLASRGSTEAFF. Written as DNA, the CDR3 is TGTGCCAGCAGCTTAGCGTCCCGGGGGAGCACTGAAGCTTTCTTT. V gene TRBV7-2 combines with J gene TRBJ1-1; D may be TRBD1 (5 bases). From germline, CDR1 is SGHTA and CDR2 FQGNSA. Deletions cut 0 bases from V and 4 bases from J, with 12 bases between. The CDR3 loop spans 15 amino acids.

This chain links TRBV5-4 with TRBJ2-1; 8 bases fit TRBD2. Germline trimming cut 0 bases from V and 7 bases from J; bases unmatched to any gene: 9. This CDR3 is built from 16 residues. Germline V gene sequence: CDR1 SGHNT, CDR2 YYREEE (reference sequence). CDR3 bases: TGTGCCAGCAGCTTGGGCAGCGGGAGTATAGGTAATGAGCAGTTCTTC. Its protein is CASSLGSGSIGNEQFF. Full variable domain (rest looked up from reference TRBV5-4 and TRBJ2-1): ETGVTQSPTHLIKTRGQQVTLRCSSQSGHNTVSWYQQALGQGPQFIFQYYREEENGRGNFPPRFSGLQFPNYSSELNVNALELDDSALYLCASSLGSGSIGNEQFFGPGTRLTVL.

Comment on this clone: A read error may be the cause here, since a much bigger clone is one base away. V usage is TRBV5-6 and J usage is TRBJ2-6; 7 nucleotides line up with TRBD2. The ends lost 5 bases at V and 0 bases at J; junction bases unmatched: 11. Germline values: CDR1 SGHDT, CDR2 YYEEEE. The CDR3 is 18 residues long. The CDR3 bases are TGTGCCAGCAGACTCGGGGGGTCCCAAGGCTCTGGGGCCAACGTCCTGACTTTC. It codes for CASRLGGSQGSGANVLTF.

With respect to this clone: The same CDR3 arises from other DNA sequences in this sample as well. The CDR3 loop reads CASSLGGQGGTEAFF. CDR3 DNA sequence: TGTGCCAGCAGCTTGGGGGGACAGGGGGGCACTGAAGCTTTCTTT. The chain recombines TRBV5-8 with TRBJ1-1, with 11 nucleotides matching TRBD1. This CDR3 is 15 amino acids long. CDR1 and CDR2 (germline): SGHTS, YDEGEE. Losses at the gene ends were 0 bases for V and 4 bases for J; bases not matched to a gene: 2.

The CDR3 DNA follows: TGTGCCAGCAGCTCACGACAGGACCTCTCTGGGGCCAACGTCCTGACTTTC. It specifies CASSSRQDLSGANVLTF. J is TRBJ2-6 and V is TRBV5-4; maybe TRBD1 (6 bases). CDR1 and CDR2 (germline): SGHNT, YYREEE (reference sequence). V was trimmed by 3 bases and J by 0 bases, leaving 13 bases between them. The CDR3 length is 17 residues.

This clone was observed a handful of times. Here the CDR3 reads CASNRGQDTNEAFF. The CDR3 DNA reads as TGTGCCAGCAACCGGGGACAGGATACGAATGAAGCTTTCTTT. The chain has TRBV7-9 and TRBJ1-1; 8 bases match TRBD1. Germline loops: CDR1 SEHNR, CDR2 FQNEAQ (reference sequence). CDR3 length: 14 residues. The ends lost 7 bases at V and 7 bases at J; junction bases unmatched: 11.

In its sample, this clone was seen a few times. The CDR3 DNA reads as TGTGCCAGCAGTTTGAGGCCGAGGCCGTACGAGCAGTACTTC. Its translation is CASSLRPRPYEQYF. The V and J genes are TRBV28 and TRBJ2-7, with D unclear. CDR1 is MDHEN and CDR2 is SYDVKM in the germline V gene. This CDR3 region has 14 residues. The germline V and J ends were trimmed by 3 bases and 4 bases, with 13 bases remaining between them.

In its sample, this clone was seen a few times. The J gene is TRBJ2-1, the V gene TRBV25-1, with 7 nucleotides matching TRBD2. Germline trimming cut 3 bases from V and 2 bases from J; bases unmatched to any gene: 10. The CDR3 contains 17 residues. Germline CDR1 is MGHDK and CDR2 is SYGVNS. CDR3 coding DNA: TGTGCCAGCAGTGATACATCACCGGGACTACCCTACAATGAGCAGTTCTTC. Its protein product is CASSDTSPGLPYNEQFF.

The V and J genes are TRBV19 and TRBJ2-1, with 9 bases lining up with TRBD1. The germline CDR1 and CDR2 sequences are LNHDA and SQIVND (reference sequence). The CDR3 sequence is 14 residues long. J gave up 7 bases and V 5 bases, and 6 bases lay outside the gene matches. The CDR3 spells CASSSRDRDNEQFF. In DNA, the CDR3 is TGTGCCAGTAGTTCCCGGGACAGGGATAATGAGCAGTTCTTC.

This rearrangement joins TRBV2 to TRBJ1-2; D is uncertain. The ends were cut back, 8 bases at V and 6 bases at J, with 19 bases in the middle. The germline gives CDR1 SNHLY, CDR2 FYNNEI. There are 14 residues in the CDR3. The CDR3 protein is CASGRETGGHGYTF. In DNA form, the CDR3 reads TGTGCCAGCGGGCGAGAGACGGGAGGACATGGCTACACCTTC.

This clone was counted only a few times. The rearrangement joins TRBV10-3 to TRBJ1-1; D not resolved. The V end lost 4 bases, the J end lost 0 bases, and 6 bases lay between the germline ends. This CDR3 has 13 residues. Germline V gene lookup returns CDR1 ENHRY and CDR2 SYGVKD. This CDR3 is CAISGPVNTEAFF. CDR3 in DNA: TGTGCCATCAGTGGCCCGGTGAACACTGAAGCTTTCTTT.

This clone was seen only a few times. The chain uses TRBV7-2 and TRBJ2-7; 11 bases fit TRBD2. This CDR3 region has 16 residues. Germline values: CDR1 SGHTA, CDR2 FQGNSA. Trimming at V came to 6 bases and at J to 0 bases, leaving 7 bases not matched to a gene. CDR3 nucleotide sequence: TGTGCCAGCAGTTTATCCCTAGCGGGAGGCTCCTACGAGCAGTACTTC. Its translation is CASSLSLAGGSYEQYF.

The sample holds a few counts of this clone. The chain is built from TRBV6-5 and TRBJ2-7; 8 nucleotides agree with TRBD1. V was clipped by 5 bases and J by 3 bases; unmatched bases: 6. The CDR3 contains 14 residues. Looked up from germline, CDR1 is MNHEY and CDR2 is SVGAGI. As DNA, the CDR3 is TGTGCCAGCAGTCAGCGGACAGGGCTCTACGAGCAGTACTTC. This sequence encodes CASSQRTGLYEQYF.

This clone has just a few counts. The chain joins TRBV29-1 to TRBJ2-3; D might be TRBD1 (5 bases). CDR1 and CDR2 (germline): SQVTM, ANQGSEA. The CDR3 sequence is 13 residues long. Trimming pared 0 bases from V and 6 bases from J, leaving 10 bases between. CDR3 coding DNA: TGCAGCGTTGAAGATATGGGGCCGGATACGCAGTATTTT. Translating gives CSVEDMGPDTQYF.

Details on this clone: The junction differs from germline at one of its ends, possibly a read error. The gene calls are TRBV6-5 and TRBJ2-4, with 14 positions matching TRBD2. The CDR3 is 13 amino acids. Per germline, CDR1 MNHEY and CDR2 SVGAGI. The CDR3 region has the DNA TGTGCCAGCAGTATCGGGACTAGCGGGAGCTCTGTTTTC. Residues: CASSIGTSGSSVF.

This clone was recorded a few times. The same CDR3 arises from other DNA sequences in this sample as well. V usage is TRBV9 and J usage is TRBJ1-1; no clear D gene. Per the germline V gene, CDR1 is SGDLS and CDR2 is YYNGEE. Between the trimmed V and J ends, which lost 1 base and 1 base, there was a span of 5 bases. This CDR3 contains 13 residues. CDR3 sequence: CASSVNRNTEAFF. In DNA form, the CDR3 reads TGTGCCAGCAGCGTAAACAGGAACACTGAAGCTTTCTTT.

This clone appeared a few times. The rearrangement links TRBV7-3 to TRBJ1-2; 9 nucleotides match TRBD1. This CDR3 region has 14 residues. Germline V gene data show CDR1 as SGHTA and CDR2 as FQGTGA. Trimming removed 5 bases from V and 4 bases from J; junction bases left unmatched: 5. This CDR3 is CASSLSTGGYGYTF. CDR3 nucleotides: TGTGCCAGCAGCCTCTCGACAGGGGGCTATGGCTACACCTTC.

The V and J genes are TRBV29-1 and TRBJ2-1; TRBD2 aligns across 10 bases. V lost 4 bases to trimming and J lost 7 bases; unmatched junction nucleotides: 7. The CDR3 is made up of 14 amino acids. Germline assignment: CDR1 SQVTM and CDR2 ANQGSEA. As DNA, the CDR3 is TGCAGCGTTGCTATAACTAGCGGGATAAATGAGCAGTTCTTC. It encodes CSVAITSGINEQFF.

This clone was seen a handful of times. The chain combines TRBV28 with TRBJ2-7; TRBD2 matches 7 bases. The CDR3 is made up of 14 amino acids. V gave up 7 bases and J gave up 3 bases; unmatched junction bases: 9. From germline, CDR1 is MDHEN and CDR2 SYDVKM. CDR3 in amino acids: CASIAGVGVYEQYF. CDR3 DNA sequence: TGTGCCAGCATTGCGGGGGTGGGGGTCTACGAGCAGTACTTC.

The rearrangement uses TRBV19 and TRBJ1-2; D remains ambiguous. Germline loops: CDR1 LNHDA, CDR2 SQIVND (reference sequence). The CDR3 is made up of 13 amino acids. Between the trimmed V and J ends, which lost 3 bases and 0 bases, there was a span of 5 bases. In DNA, the CDR3 is TGTGCCAGTAGTATTAACACTAACTATGGCTACACCTTC. Protein sequence: CASSINTNYGYTF.

In its sample, this clone was seen a few times. CDR3 DNA sequence: TGCAGCGTTGTCCGGGATCCGAACACAGATACGCAGTATTTT. Translated: CSVVRDPNTDTQYF. The J gene is TRBJ2-3, the V gene TRBV29-1, with D tentatively TRBD2 (5 bases). Germline CDR1 is SQVTM and CDR2 is ANQGSEA. Trimming left V 4 bases short and J 2 bases short, with 13 bases between. This CDR3 contains 14 residues.

The J gene is TRBJ2-2, the V gene TRBV9; TRBD1 aligns across 8 bases. The CDR3 covers 14 residues. CDR1 is SGDLS and CDR2 is YYNGEE in the germline V gene. The V segment lost 6 bases and the J segment 7 bases; nucleotides outside the gene matches: 8. Written as DNA, the CDR3 is TGTGCCAGCAAGCAGGGGGCGATCAGCGGGGAGCTGTTTTTT. This gives the protein CASKQGAISGELFF.

The V call is TRBV6-6, the J call TRBJ1-2; 8 nucleotides agree with TRBD1. With V trimmed by 6 bases and J by 7 bases, 4 bases remained unmatched. CDR3 size: 12 residues. Germline values: CDR1 MNHNY, CDR2 SVGAGI (reference sequence). CDR3 DNA: TGTGCCAGCAGCGACAGGGGAGGTGGCTACACCTTC. Protein sequence: CASSDRGGGYTF.

This chain joins TRBV28 and TRBJ2-1, with 9 bases matching TRBD2. The CDR3 runs to 16 residues. Germline values: CDR1 MDHEN, CDR2 SYDVKM. V was pared by 9 bases and J by 4 bases, with 13 bases of the junction left unmatched. The CDR3 nucleotides are TGTGCCAGAGAGAGGAGGCTAGCGGGAACTTACAATGAGCAGTTCTTC. Its translation is CARERRLAGTYNEQFF.

The V call is TRBV6-5, the J call TRBJ1-5; D ambiguous. The CDR3 is 13 residues long. Per germline, CDR1 MNHEY and CDR2 SVGAGI. Deletions cut 10 bases from V and 6 bases from J, with 16 bases between. CDR3 region: CATFPPGGQPQHF. In DNA form, the CDR3 reads TGTGCCACCTTTCCTCCGGGAGGTCAGCCCCAGCATTTT.